One sample yielded the 14 T cell receptor beta chains listed below, sequenced in a study of blood T cell repertoires in COVID-19. TCRdb's copy holds only in-frame clones and misses some; the assay was immunoSEQ multiplex PCR. The sample has hundreds of thousands of clones; approximately 85% are singletons. Sequencing was carried out using peripheral blood. The receptor source for this set is a man aged 45-65 years with active or convalescent COVID-19.

The CDR3: CASSDPGLVTDTQYF. For the CDR3, the DNA is TGCGCCAGCAGTGACCCGGGACTTGTCACAGATACGCAGTATTTT. The V gene is TRBV10-1, the J gene TRBJ2-3; perhaps TRBD2 as D (6 bases). This CDR3 is 15 amino acids long. Trimming cost V 3 bases and J 2 bases, with 12 bases left between them. Germline V gene lookup returns CDR1 WNHNN and CDR2 SYGVQD (reference sequence).

The rearrangement uses TRBV25-1 and TRBJ1-1; perhaps TRBD1 as D (5 bases). Germline V lookup: CDR1 MGHDK, CDR2 SYGVNS. This CDR3 has 15 amino acids. The V and J ends lost 4 bases and 4 bases respectively, with 16 bases between them. The CDR3 nucleotides are TGTGCCAGCAGTGCACCCGGGACGGGGGGCACTGAAGCTTTCTTT. Protein: CASSAPGTGGTEAFF.

The J gene is TRBJ2-5, the V gene TRBV24-1, with TRBD1 matching 9 bases. The CDR3 extends over 17 amino acids. The ends lost 1 base at V and 4 bases at J; junction bases unmatched: 9. Germline CDR1 reads KGHDR; CDR2 reads SFDVKD. Here the CDR3 DNA reads TGTGCCACCAGTGATTTCCGCCGGACAGGGGAGGGAGAGACCCAGTACTTC. Amino acid sequence: CATSDFRRTGEGETQYF.

V and J are TRBV5-1 and TRBJ2-1, with 15 bases matching TRBD2. Germline V gene sequence: CDR1 SGHRS, CDR2 YFSETQ. V was pared by 0 bases and J by 0 bases, with 13 bases of the junction left unmatched. CDR3 size: 22 residues. CDR3 sequence reads: CASSLGLSWTSGRAHSYNEQFF. CDR3 nucleotides: TGCGCCAGCAGCTTGGGATTGTCTTGGACTAGCGGGAGGGCCCACTCCTACAATGAGCAGTTCTTC. The whole variable domain, remainder taken from reference TRBV5-1 and TRBJ2-1, is KAGVTQTPRYLIKTRGQQVTLSCSPISGHRSVSWYQQTPGQGLQFLFEYFSETQRNKGNFPGRFSGRQFSNSRSEMNVSTLELGDSALYLCASSLGLSWTSGRAHSYNEQFFGPGTRLTVL.

The chain carries TRBV7-2 and TRBJ2-7, with D perhaps TRBD2 (6 bases). This CDR3 spans 14 amino acids. Trimming took off 5 bases at V and 7 bases at J, with 18 bases between the two ends. CDR1 SGHTA and CDR2 FQGNSA come from the germline V gene. The CDR3 protein is CASSPPDGRGEQYF. The CDR3 DNA follows: TGTGCCAGCAGCCCCCCGGACGGTCGGGGGGAGCAGTACTTC.

The chain combines TRBV6-2 or TRBV6-3 with TRBJ2-7, with D possibly TRBD2 on 6 matching bases. This CDR3 is built from 14 residues. Germline assignment: CDR1 MNHEY and CDR2 SVGEGT. The V gene lost 2 bases and the J gene lost 2 bases, with 10 bases spanning the gap. CDR3 bases: TGTGCCAGCAGTTACCGTGGGAGGACCTACGAGCAGTACTTC. This codes for CASSYRGRTYEQYF.

This sequence joins TRBV9 and TRBJ1-2; 10 nucleotides line up with TRBD1. The CDR3 loop spans 15 amino acids. The V gene end was trimmed by 0 bases and the J gene end by 6 bases; junction bases not matched to a gene: 5. In germline, CDR1 is SGDLS, CDR2 YYNGEE. CDR3 DNA sequence: TGTGCCAGCAGCGTAGCTGGGACAGGGGTTCATGGCTACACCTTC. It encodes CASSVAGTGVHGYTF.

The rearrangement joins TRBV10-2 to TRBJ2-7; D call uncertain. Trimming removed 10 bases from V and 5 bases from J, with 18 bases in between. This CDR3 has 13 amino acids. Per germline, CDR1 WSHSY and CDR2 SAAADI. The CDR3 here is CATLSRNDDEQYF. The CDR3 nucleotides read TGCGCCACCCTCTCTAGGAACGACGACGAGCAGTACTTC.

V gene TRBV30 combines with J gene TRBJ2-3; D ambiguous. Trimming pared 0 bases from V and 7 bases from J, leaving 8 bases between. Per germline, CDR1 GTSNPN and CDR2 SVGIG (reference sequence). The CDR3 totals 12 residues. The CDR3 DNA is TGTGCCTGGAGTGTACTGTCAAATACGCAGTATTTT. As protein: CAWSVLSNTQYF.

The chain is built from TRBV10-1 and TRBJ2-7, with 7 bases matching TRBD2. The CDR3 extends over 13 amino acids. Trimming took 0 bases from V and 6 from J; bases not matched to a gene: 2. CDR1 and CDR2 from the germline V gene are WNHNN and SYGVQD (reference sequence). CDR3: CASSESGGVEQYF. CDR3 nucleotide sequence: TGCGCCAGCAGTGAGTCGGGGGGGGTCGAGCAGTACTTC.

This chain uses TRBV6-1 with TRBJ2-7, with 11 bases identical to TRBD1. V lost 3 bases, J lost 3 bases, and 1 base stayed unmatched. The CDR3 spans 14 residues. Germline V gene data show CDR1 as MNHNS and CDR2 as SASEGT. CDR3 sequence reads: CASSEGTGGYEQYF. DNA of the CDR3: TGTGCCAGCAGTGAGGGGACAGGGGGCTACGAGCAGTACTTC.

The chain couples TRBV5-1 to TRBJ2-7; no firm D call. The CDR3 contains 14 residues. Trimming shortened V by 1 base and J by 1 base, and 9 bases separated the two germline ends. Germline lookup yields CDR1 SGHRS and CDR2 YFSETQ. The CDR3 bases are TGCGCCAGCAGCTTGTCCGGGTGGTCCTACGAGCAGTACTTC. Amino acids: CASSLSGWSYEQYF. The entire variable domain, with the rest obtained from reference TRBV5-1 and TRBJ2-7, is as follows: KAGVTQTPRYLIKTRGQQVTLSCSPISGHRSVSWYQQTPGQGLQFLFEYFSETQRNKGNFPGRFSGRQFSNSRSEMNVSTLELGDSALYLCASSLSGWSYEQYFGPGTRLTVT.

The J gene is TRBJ2-1, the V gene TRBV5-8, with D possibly TRBD2 on 5 matching bases. V lost 2 bases to trimming and J lost 0 bases, with 9 bases between them. Germline CDR1 is SGHTS and CDR2 is YDEGEE. The CDR3 covers 15 residues. The CDR3: CASSLRGSSYNEQFF. The CDR3 bases are TGTGCCAGCAGCTTACGGGGAAGCTCCTACAATGAGCAGTTCTTC.

The J gene is TRBJ2-1, the V gene TRBV29-1; 8 bases are shared with TRBD2. The germline V gene has CDR1 SQVTM and CDR2 ANQGSEA. J was trimmed by 7 bases and V by 6 bases; bases with no gene match: 8. This CDR3 comprises 13 residues. The CDR3 region is CSVPREGGNEQFF. In DNA, the CDR3 is TGCAGCGTCCCACGGGAGGGTGGGAATGAGCAGTTCTTC.